This T cell receptor beta chain was sequenced during a study of cytomegalovirus exposure and HLA in healthy donors. Amplification used 60 Vbeta primers and 13 Jbeta primers. Some clones are missing from TCRdb's copy, which holds only in-frame ones; the method was immunoSEQ multiplex PCR. The repertoire holds some 130,000 clones, with around 75% as singletons. Germline V lookup: CDR1 MNHEY, CDR2 SMNVEV (reference sequence). The V end lost 5 bases, the J end lost 3 bases, and 10 bases lay between the germline ends. The CDR3 extends over 13 amino acids. Material: PBMCs. This TCR came from a man aged 25 to 45 in good health and CMV-seronegative. This chain joins TRBV27 and TRBJ2-5; D gene uncertain. The CDR3 reads CASSTRGEETQYF. The CDR3 DNA is TGTGCCAGCAGTACTCGCGGCGAAGAGACCCAGTACTTC.